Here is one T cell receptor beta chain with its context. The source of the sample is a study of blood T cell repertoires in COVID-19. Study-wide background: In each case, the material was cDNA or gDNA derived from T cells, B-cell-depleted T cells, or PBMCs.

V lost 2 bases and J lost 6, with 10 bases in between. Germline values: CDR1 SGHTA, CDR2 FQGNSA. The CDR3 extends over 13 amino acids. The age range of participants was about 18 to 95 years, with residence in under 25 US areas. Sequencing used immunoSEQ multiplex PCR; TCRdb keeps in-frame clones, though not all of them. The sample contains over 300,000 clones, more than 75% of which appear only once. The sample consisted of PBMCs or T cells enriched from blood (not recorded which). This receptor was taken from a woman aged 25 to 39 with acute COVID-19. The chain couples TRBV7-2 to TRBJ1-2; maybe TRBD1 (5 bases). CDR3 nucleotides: TGTGCCAGCAGCTTAATTCGGGGGAATGGCTACACCTTC. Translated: CASSLIRGNGYTF.